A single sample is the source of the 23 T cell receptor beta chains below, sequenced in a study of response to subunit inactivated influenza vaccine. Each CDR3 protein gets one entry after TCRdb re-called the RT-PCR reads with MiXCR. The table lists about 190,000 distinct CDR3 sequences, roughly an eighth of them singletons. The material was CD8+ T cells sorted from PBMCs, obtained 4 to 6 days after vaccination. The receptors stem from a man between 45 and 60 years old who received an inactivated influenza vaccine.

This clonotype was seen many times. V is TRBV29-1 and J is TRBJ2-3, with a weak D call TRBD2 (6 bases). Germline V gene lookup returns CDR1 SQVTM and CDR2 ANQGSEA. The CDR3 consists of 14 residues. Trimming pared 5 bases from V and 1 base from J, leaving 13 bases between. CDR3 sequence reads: CSVRSSGRTDTQYF. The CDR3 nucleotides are TGCAGCGTTCGGTCCAGCGGGCGCACAGATACGCAGTATTTT.

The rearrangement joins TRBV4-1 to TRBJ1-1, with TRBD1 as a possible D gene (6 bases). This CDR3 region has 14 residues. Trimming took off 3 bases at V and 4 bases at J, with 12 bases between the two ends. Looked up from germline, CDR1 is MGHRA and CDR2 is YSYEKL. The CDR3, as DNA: TGCGCCAGCAGCCAGGCCACAGGGACCACTGAAGCTTTCTTT. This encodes CASSQATGTTEAFF.

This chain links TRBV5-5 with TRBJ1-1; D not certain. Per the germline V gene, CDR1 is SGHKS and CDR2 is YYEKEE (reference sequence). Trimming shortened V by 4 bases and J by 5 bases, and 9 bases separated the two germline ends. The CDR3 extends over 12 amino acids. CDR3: CASSEQRTEAFF. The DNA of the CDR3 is TGTGCCAGCAGCGAACAGCGAACTGAAGCTTTCTTT.

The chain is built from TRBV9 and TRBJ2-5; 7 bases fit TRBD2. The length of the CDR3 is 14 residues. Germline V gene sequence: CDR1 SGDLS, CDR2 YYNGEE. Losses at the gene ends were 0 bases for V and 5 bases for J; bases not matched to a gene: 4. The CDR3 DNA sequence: TGTGCCAGCAGCGTAGCGGGAGGTCTGGAGACCCAGTACTTC. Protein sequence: CASSVAGGLETQYF.

CDR3 DNA sequence: TGTGCCAGTAACGAACCGACAGGAGCGAACACCGGGGAGCTGTTTTTT. The encoded protein is CASNEPTGANTGELFF. The chain links TRBV12-3 or TRBV12-4 to TRBJ2-2, with D possibly matching TRBD1 (6 bases). The CDR3 sequence is 16 residues long. Trimming took off 9 bases at V and 0 bases at J, with 17 bases between the two ends.

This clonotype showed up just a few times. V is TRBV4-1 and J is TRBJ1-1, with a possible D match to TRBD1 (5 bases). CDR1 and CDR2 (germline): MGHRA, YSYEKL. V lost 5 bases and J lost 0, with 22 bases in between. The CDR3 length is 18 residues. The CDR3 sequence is CASSSSDKAPSMNTEAFF. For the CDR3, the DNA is TGCGCCAGCAGCTCCTCGGACAAGGCCCCATCGATGAACACTGAAGCTTTCTTT.

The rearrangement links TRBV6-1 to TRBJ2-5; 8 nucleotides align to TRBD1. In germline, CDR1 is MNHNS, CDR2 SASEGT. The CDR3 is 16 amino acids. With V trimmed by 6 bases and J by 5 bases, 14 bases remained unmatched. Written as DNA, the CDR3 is TGTGCCAGCAGATTCCCCGGGACAGGCACTTGGGAGACCCAGTACTTC. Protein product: CASRFPGTGTWETQYF.

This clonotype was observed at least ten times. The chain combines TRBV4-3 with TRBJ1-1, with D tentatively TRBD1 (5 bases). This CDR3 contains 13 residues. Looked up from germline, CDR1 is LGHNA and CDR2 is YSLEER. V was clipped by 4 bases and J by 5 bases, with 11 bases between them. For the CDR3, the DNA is TGCGCCAGCAGCCTGTGGGGGAATACTGAAGCTTTCTTT. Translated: CASSLWGNTEAFF.

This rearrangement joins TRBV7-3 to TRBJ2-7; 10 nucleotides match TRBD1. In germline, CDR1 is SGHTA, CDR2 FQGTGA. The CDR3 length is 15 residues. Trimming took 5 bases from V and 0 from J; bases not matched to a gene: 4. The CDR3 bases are TGTGCCAGCAGCCTTGGACAGGGGGACTCCTACGAGCAGTACTTC. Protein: CASSLGQGDSYEQYF.

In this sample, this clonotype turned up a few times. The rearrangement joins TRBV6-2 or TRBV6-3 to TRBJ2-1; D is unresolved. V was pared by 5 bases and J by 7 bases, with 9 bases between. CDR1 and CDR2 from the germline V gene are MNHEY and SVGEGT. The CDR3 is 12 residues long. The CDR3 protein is CASSGLGNEQFF. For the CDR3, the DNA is TGTGCCAGCAGTGGGCTGGGGAATGAGCAGTTCTTC.

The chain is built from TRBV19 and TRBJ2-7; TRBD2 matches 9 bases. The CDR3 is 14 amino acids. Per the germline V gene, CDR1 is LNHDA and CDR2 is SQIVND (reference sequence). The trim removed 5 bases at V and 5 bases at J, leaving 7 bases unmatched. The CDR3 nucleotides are TGTGCCAGTAGTCATAGCGGGAGTATCCACGAGCAGTACTTC. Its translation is CASSHSGSIHEQYF.

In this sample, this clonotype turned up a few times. The CDR3 DNA reads as TGTGCCAGCAGTTTATTTTTAGGGGGACAAGAAGAAAAACTGTTTTTT. The encoded protein is CASSLFLGGQEEKLFF. V is TRBV12-3 or TRBV12-4 and J is TRBJ1-4, with D maybe TRBD1 (6 bases). Trimming cost V 2 bases and J 8 bases, with 18 bases left between them. The CDR3 is 16 amino acids.

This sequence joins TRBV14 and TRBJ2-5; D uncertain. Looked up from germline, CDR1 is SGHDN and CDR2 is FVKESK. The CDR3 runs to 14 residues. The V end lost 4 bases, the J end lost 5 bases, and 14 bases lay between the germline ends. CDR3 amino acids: CASSRPAIGETQYF. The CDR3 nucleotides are TGTGCCAGCAGCCGACCGGCAATAGGGGAGACCCAGTACTTC.

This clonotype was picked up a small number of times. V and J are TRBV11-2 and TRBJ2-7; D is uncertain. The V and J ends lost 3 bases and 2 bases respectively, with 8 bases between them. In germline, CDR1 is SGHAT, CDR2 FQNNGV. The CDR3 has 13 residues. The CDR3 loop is CASSFEPPYEQYF. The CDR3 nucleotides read TGTGCCAGCAGCTTTGAACCTCCCTACGAGCAGTACTTC.

The CDR3 loop is CASSQDGDSYNEQFF. The CDR3 bases are TGCGCCAGCAGCCAAGATGGTGACAGTTACAATGAGCAGTTCTTC. The chain couples TRBV4-1 to TRBJ2-1; perhaps TRBD1 as D (5 bases). CDR1 is MGHRA, CDR2 YSYEKL, per germline. This CDR3 has 15 residues. V was clipped by 0 bases and J by 4 bases, with 10 bases between them.

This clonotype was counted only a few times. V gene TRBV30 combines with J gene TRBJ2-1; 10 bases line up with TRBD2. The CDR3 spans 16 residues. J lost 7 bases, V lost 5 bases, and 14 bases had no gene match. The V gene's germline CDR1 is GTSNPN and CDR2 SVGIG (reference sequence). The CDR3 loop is CAWLRPGASGSNEQFF. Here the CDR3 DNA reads TGTGCCTGGCTCCGTCCCGGGGCTAGCGGGAGTAATGAGCAGTTCTTC.

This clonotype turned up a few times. DNA of the CDR3: TGCAGCGCCCCGACTAGCGGGAAACTCACAGATACGCAGTATTTT. It is translated as CSAPTSGKLTDTQYF. The chain uses TRBV29-1 and TRBJ2-3; 11 positions match TRBD2. The V and J ends lost 7 bases and 2 bases, in that order; junction bases with no gene match: 8. Germline CDR1 and CDR2: SQVTM and ANQGSEA. This CDR3 contains 15 residues.

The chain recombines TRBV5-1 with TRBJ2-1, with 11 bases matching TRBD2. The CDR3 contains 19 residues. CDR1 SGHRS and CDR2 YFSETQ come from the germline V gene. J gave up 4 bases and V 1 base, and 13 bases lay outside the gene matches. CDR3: CASSLFRASGGPFYNEQFF. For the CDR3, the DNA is TGCGCCAGCAGCTTGTTTAGGGCTAGCGGGGGGCCTTTTTACAATGAGCAGTTCTTC.

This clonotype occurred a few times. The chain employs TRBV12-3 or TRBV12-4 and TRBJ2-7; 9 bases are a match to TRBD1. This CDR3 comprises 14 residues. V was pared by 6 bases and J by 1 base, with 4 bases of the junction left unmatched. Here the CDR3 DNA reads TGTGCCAGCAGGGCGACAGGGGGTTCCTACGAGCAGTACTTC. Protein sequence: CASRATGGSYEQYF.

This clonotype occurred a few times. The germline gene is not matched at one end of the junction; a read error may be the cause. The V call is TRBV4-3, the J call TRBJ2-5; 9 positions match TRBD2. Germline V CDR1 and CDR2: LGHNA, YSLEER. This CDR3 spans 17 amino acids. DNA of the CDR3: TGCGCCAGCAGCCAAGATCTTTTAGCGGGGGTTCAAGGGACCCAGTACTTC. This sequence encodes CASSQDLLAGVQGTQYF.

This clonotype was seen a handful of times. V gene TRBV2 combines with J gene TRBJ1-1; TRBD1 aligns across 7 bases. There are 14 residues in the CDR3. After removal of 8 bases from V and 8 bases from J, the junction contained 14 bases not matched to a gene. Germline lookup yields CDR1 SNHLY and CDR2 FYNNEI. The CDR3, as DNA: TGTGCCAGCGTTCGGGGCAGGGGGGATCTAGAAGCTTTCTTT. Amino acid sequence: CASVRGRGDLEAFF.

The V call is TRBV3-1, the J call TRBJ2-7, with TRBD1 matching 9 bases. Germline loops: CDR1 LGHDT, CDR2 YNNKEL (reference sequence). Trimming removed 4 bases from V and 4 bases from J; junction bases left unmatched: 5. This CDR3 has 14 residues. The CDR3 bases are TGTGCCAGCAGCCCAACAGGGGGCATATACGAGCAGTACTTC. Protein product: CASSPTGGIYEQYF.

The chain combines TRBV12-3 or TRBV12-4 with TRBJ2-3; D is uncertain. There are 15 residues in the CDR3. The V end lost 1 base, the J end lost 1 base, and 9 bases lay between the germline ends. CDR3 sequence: CASSLDGARTDTQYF. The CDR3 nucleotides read TGTGCCAGCAGTTTAGACGGAGCCCGCACAGATACGCAGTATTTT.